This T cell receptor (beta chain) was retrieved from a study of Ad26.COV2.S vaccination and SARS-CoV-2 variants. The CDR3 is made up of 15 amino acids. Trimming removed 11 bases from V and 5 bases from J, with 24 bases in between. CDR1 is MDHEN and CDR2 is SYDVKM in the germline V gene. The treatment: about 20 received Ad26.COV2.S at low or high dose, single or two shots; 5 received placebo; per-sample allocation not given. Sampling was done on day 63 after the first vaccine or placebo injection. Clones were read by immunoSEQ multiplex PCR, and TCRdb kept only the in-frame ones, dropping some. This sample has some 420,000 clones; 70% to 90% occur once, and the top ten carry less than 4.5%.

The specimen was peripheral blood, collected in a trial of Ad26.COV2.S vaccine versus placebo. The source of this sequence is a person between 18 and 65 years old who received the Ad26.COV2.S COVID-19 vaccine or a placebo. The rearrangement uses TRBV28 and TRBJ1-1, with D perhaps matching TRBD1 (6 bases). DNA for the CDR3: TGTGCCGGGACCAGAGGGGGTAGAAGCGGAACTGAAGCTTTCTTT. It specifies CAGTRGGRSGTEAFF.